Sequencing of this T cell receptor beta chain was carried out in a study of blood T cell repertoires in COVID-19 (dated by TCRdb to the early 2020s). Background on the whole study: Samples from collaborators originated in the United States, Italy and Spain and spanned both the acute and convalescent phases of COVID-19. The prospective study material was composed of cDNA or gDNA derived from T cells, B-cell-depleted T cells, or PBMCs. Deeply sampled blood TCRbeta repertoires from subjects exposed to, actively infected with, or recovered from COVID-19 were included in the dataset. The repertoires were released in a freely available public database intended as a resource for research on the immune response to SARS-CoV-2. The samples were drawn from two sources: the first 160 participants of the ongoing ImmuneRACE study, and 1,254 subjects contributed by 6 global collaborators. A de-identified subject ID, COVID-19 status, age in years and sex were almost always included in the sample metadata. Where available, HLA class I and class II types were taken from metadata supplied by the sample provider and were not determined by assay-based typing.

At one collaborating source in Seattle, patients were enrolled during active infection and were followed longitudinally through the course of disease. Collaborating institutions collected whole blood in K2EDTA tubes following their own protocols. For TCRbeta analysis, collaborators shipped samples as frozen whole blood, isolated PBMCs, or DNA extracted from either of those sample types. Overall results and qualifications from the work: Clinical and demographic metadata were provided uncurated, with the amount varying by source and participant.

The immunoSEQ Assay, a bias-controlled multiplex PCR, was used to amplify TCRbeta CDR3 regions from genomic DNA. From the authors' description of their analysis: Nucleated cell counts per sample were estimated from amplification of reference gene primers within the assay. Sequence reads were collapsed and filtered to measure the absolute abundance of every unique TCRbeta CDR3 rearrangement. For each sample, productive Simpson clonality was calculated as the square root of Simpson's diversity index across productive rearrangements. TCRdb holds this immuneACCESS table with in-frame rearrangements only. Some clones are missing; in checked studies, unresolved V genes explain under half, and the rest has no known cause. That table furnishes V, J and clone size, whereas the DNA furnished D and trimming. The sample table shows about 150,000 clones, and 85% are seen once. Jointly, the top ten make up 8.3% of the sample.

Note on this clone: The specificity of this receptor is unknown. The record has no base qualities; no much larger clone is one base away.

Reading the germline V gene gives CDR1 SGHNT and CDR2 YENEEA. The CDR3, cysteine through phenylalanine, is 15 amino acids long. Of the read, only the CDR3 DNA is kept; its 45 bases are in frame from base 1. Trimming removed 5 bases from V and 0 bases from J; the gene matches leave 3 bases unexplained. Sequenced input: peripheral blood. The sequence was collected from a woman in her sixties with COVID-19, enrolled during active disease. The chain couples TRBV11-3 to TRBJ1-4; TRBD1 matches 7 bases in the middle. In nucleotides, the sequence is TGTGCCAGCAGCAAGGGGACAGCAACTAATGAAAAACTGTTTTTT. This translates into CASSKGTATNEKLFF.